The T cell receptor (beta chain) described here comes from a study of radiotherapy plus CTLA-4 blockade in lung cancer. Across the whole study: For 15% to 20% of patients, objective responses occurred, and around 31% had disease control.

With 1 base removed from V and 3 bases from J, the gap between germline ends came to 9 bases. The CDR3 totals 14 residues. Germline loops: CDR1 MNHEY, CDR2 SMNVEV (reference sequence). A word on this clone: Its antigen is unknown.

The assay was immunoSEQ multiplex PCR, and TCRdb's table has in-frame clones only and misses some. The top ten clones hold around 3.3% of a sample with some 110,000 clones, more than 75% of them seen once. Whole-study results and caveats: Response, reportedly, was best predicted by interferon-beta along with early blood T cell clone dynamics. After radiotherapy and ipilimumab, tumor-derived clones expanded in peripheral blood.

This sample comprised peripheral blood, obtained from a patient treated with radiotherapy plus ipilimumab. The TCR was taken from a human donor with non-small cell lung cancer that progressed on radiotherapy plus ipilimumab. Some clones in this sample may be carry-over from other donors' samples. The chain employs TRBV27 and TRBJ1-2; tentative D call: TRBD1 (5 bases). The CDR3 DNA is TGTGCCAGCAGTTTATATCTAGGGGACTATGGCTACACCTTC. It encodes CASSLYLGDYGYTF.